This T cell receptor (beta chain) was sequenced during a study of shared clonotypes between healthy human individuals. Sequencing was performed with immunoSEQ multiplex PCR; in TCRdb, only in-frame clones are kept and a portion is missing. Here the sample spans just over 2,000,000 clones, about 95% being singletons. Germline V lookup: CDR1 SNHLY, CDR2 FYNNEI. There are 17 residues in the CDR3. The V gene lost 4 bases and the J gene lost 3 bases, with 22 bases spanning the gap. It was CD45RO-negative cells, positively selected for CCR7, that made up naive CD8 cells, with terminally differentiated effector memory CD45RA+ cells excluded.

V and J are TRBV2 and TRBJ2-7; possible D gene TRBD2, 6 bases. The sequencing input was naive CD8+ T cells sorted from blood. This sequence originates from a man aged 18 to 29 in good health. The CDR3 DNA is TGTGCCAGCAGTGGGGGGGACGACAGTCTAAATATCTACGAGCAGTACTTC. This translates into CASSGGDDSLNIYEQYF. Based on the CDR3 plus reference TRBV2 and TRBJ2-7, the full variable domain is EPEVTQTPSHQVTQMGQEVILRCVPISNHLYFYWYRQILGQKVEFLVSFYNNEISEKSEIFDDQFSVERPDGSNFTLKIRSTKLEDSAMYFCASSGGDDSLNIYEQYFGPGTRLTVT.